Reported below is one T cell receptor beta chain. Its antigen is currently unknown. Other DNA sequences of this sample code for an identical CDR3. RNA extraction was followed by reverse transcription into cDNA, which acted as the sequencing template. Sequenced by immunoSEQ multiplex PCR; TCRdb stores in-frame clones only, minus some. The sample lists roughly 250,000 clones; 67% were seen once. The study team obtained lesional scalp punch biopsies and peripheral blood from alopecia areata patients. Isolation of CD4+ and CD8+ T cells from PBMCs was achieved by sorting. This entry is derived from a study of CD8+ T cells in alopecia areata. Overall study findings and caveats: Sequences from scalp samples also cover resident alphabeta T cells of normal skin.

This CDR3 spans 13 amino acids. Trimming left V 2 bases short and J 2 bases short, with 5 bases between. Germline loops: CDR1 SGHRS, CDR2 YFSETQ. The V gene is TRBV5-1, the J gene TRBJ2-1; D is ambiguous. Sample: CD4+ T cells sorted from blood, taken at week 0. The sequence was obtained from a human donor with alopecia areata. The CDR3 nucleotides are TGCGCCAGCAGCTTAGGAACCTACAATGAGCAGTTCTTC. Protein product: CASSLGTYNEQFF. Looking up the rest from reference TRBV5-1 and TRBJ2-1 gives the full variable domain: KAGVTQTPRYLIKTRGQQVTLSCSPISGHRSVSWYQQTPGQGLQFLFEYFSETQRNKGNFPGRFSGRQFSNSRSEMNVSTLELGDSALYLCASSLGTYNEQFFGPGTRLTVL.